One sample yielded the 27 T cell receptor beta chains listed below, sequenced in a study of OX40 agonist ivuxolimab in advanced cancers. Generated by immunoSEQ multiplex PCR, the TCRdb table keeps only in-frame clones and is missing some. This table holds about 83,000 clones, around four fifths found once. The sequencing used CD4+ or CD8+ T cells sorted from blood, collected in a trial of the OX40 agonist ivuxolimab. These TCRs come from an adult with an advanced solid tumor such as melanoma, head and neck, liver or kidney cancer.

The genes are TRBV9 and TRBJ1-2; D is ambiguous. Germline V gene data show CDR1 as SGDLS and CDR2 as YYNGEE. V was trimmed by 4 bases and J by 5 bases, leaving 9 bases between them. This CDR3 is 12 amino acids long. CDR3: CASSRERYGYTF. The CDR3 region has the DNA TGTGCCAGCAGCCGAGAACGGTATGGCTACACCTTC.

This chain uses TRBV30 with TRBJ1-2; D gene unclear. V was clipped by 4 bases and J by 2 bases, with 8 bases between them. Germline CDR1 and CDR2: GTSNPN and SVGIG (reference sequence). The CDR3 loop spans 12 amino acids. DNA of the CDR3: TGTGCCTGGATGGGAGCGAACTATGGCTACACCTTC. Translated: CAWMGANYGYTF.

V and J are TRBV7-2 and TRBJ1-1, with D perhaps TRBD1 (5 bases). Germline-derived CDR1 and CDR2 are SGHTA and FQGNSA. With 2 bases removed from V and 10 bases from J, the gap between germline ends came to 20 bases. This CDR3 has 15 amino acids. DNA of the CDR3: TGTGCCAGCAGCTTAAACTTTCGGGGGTTCAGCAGAGCTTTCTTT. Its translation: CASSLNFRGFSRAFF. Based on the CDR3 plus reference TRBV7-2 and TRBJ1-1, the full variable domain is GAGVSQSPSNKVTEKGKDVELRCDPISGHTALYWYRQSLGQGLEFLIYFQGNSAPDKSGLPSDRFSAERTGGSVSTLTIQRTQQEDSAVYLCASSLNFRGFSRAFFGQGTRLTVV.

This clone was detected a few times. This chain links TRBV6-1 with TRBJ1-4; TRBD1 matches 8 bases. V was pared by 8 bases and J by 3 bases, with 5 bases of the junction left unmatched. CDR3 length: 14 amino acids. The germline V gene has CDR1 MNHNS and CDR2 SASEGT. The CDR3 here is CASLPGQANEKLFF. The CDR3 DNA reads TGTGCCAGCCTGCCGGGACAGGCTAATGAAAAACTGTTTTTT.

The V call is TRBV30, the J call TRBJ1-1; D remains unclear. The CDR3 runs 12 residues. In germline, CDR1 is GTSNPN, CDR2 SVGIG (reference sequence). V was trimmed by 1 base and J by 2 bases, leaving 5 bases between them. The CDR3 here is CAWSDPNTEAFF. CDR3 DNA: TGTGCCTGGAGTGACCCAAACACTGAAGCTTTCTTT.

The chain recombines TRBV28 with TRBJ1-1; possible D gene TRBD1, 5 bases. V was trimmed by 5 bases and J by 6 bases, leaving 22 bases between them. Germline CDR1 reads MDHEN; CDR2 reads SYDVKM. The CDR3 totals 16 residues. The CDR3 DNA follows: TGTGCCAGCAGTCCATGGACAAGGCCTGCCTGGGCTGAAGCTTTCTTT. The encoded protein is CASSPWTRPAWAEAFF.

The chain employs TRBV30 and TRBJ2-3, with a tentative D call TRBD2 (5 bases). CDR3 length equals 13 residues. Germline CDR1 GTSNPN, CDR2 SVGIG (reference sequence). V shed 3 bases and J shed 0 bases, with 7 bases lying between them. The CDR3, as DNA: TGTGCCTGGAGGAGGGCTAGCACAGATACGCAGTATTTT. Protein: CAWRRASTDTQYF.

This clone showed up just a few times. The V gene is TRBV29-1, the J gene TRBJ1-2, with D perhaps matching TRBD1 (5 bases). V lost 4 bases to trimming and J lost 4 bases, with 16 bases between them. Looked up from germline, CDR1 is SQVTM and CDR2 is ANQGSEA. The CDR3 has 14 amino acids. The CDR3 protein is CSVGGEAGSYGYTF. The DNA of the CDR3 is TGCAGCGTTGGGGGGGAAGCCGGCTCCTATGGCTACACCTTC.

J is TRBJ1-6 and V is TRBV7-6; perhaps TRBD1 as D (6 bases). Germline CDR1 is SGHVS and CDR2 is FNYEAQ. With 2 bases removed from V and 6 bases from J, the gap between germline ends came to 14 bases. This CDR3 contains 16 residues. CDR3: CASSLQTGARNSPLHF. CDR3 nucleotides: TGTGCCAGCAGCTTACAGACAGGCGCGCGTAATTCACCCCTCCACTTT.

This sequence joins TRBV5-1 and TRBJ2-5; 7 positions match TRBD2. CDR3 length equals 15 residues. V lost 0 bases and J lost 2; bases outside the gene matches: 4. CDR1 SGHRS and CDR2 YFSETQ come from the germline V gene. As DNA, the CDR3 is TGCGCCAGCAGCTTGGCCCCAGCGGGGCAAGAGACCCAGTACTTC. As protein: CASSLAPAGQETQYF.

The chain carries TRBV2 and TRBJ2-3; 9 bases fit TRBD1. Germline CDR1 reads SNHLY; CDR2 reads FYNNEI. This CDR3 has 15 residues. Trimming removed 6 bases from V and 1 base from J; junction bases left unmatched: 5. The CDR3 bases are TGTGCCAGCAGACCGGGACAGGGAGGCACAGATACGCAGTATTTT. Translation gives CASRPGQGGTDTQYF.

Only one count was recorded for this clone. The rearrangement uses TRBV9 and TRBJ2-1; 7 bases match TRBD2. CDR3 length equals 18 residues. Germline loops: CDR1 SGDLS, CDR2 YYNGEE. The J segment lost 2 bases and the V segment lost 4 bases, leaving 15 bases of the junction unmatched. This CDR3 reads CASSPQPWLADTYNEQFF. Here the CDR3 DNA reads TGTGCCAGCAGCCCACAACCTTGGCTAGCGGATACCTACAATGAGCAGTTCTTC.

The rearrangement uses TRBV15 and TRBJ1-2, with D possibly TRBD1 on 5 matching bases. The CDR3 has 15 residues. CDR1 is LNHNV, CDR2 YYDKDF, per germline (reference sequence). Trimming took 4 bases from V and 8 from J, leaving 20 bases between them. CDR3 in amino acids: CATSTSSSFWGGYTF. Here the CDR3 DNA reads TGTGCCACCAGCACCTCTAGTTCGTTTTGGGGGGGCTACACCTTC.

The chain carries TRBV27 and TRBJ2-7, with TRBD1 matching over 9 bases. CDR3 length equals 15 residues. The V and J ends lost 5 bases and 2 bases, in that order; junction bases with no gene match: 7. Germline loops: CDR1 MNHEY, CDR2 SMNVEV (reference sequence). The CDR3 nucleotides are TGTGCCAGCAGTATTAAGACAGGGGGGCCCTACGAGCAGTACTTC. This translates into CASSIKTGGPYEQYF.

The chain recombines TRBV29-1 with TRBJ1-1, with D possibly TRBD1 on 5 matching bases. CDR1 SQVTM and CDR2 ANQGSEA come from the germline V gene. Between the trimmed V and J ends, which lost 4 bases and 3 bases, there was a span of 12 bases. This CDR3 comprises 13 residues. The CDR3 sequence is CSVGVARDTEAFF. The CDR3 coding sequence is TGCAGCGTTGGAGTGGCCAGGGACACTGAAGCTTTCTTT.

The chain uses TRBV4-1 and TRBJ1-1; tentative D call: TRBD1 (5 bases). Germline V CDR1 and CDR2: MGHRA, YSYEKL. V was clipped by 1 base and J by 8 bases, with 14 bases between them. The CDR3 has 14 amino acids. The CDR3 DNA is TGCGCCAGCAGCCAAGTGGGGGGAAATAGGGAAGCTTTCTTT. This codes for CASSQVGGNREAFF.

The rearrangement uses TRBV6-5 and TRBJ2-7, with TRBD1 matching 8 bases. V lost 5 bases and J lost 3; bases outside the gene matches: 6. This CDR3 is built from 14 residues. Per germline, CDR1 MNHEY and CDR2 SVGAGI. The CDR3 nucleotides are TGTGCCAGCAGTCGAGGGACAGGTATCTACGAGCAGTACTTC. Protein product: CASSRGTGIYEQYF.

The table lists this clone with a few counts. The chain's CDR3 is CASSGQGSSYNSPLHF. CDR3 nucleotides: TGTGCCAGCAGCGGACAGGGGAGCTCCTATAATTCACCCCTCCACTTT. The gene calls are TRBV9 and TRBJ1-6; 8 positions agree with TRBD1. CDR3 size: 16 residues. The junction had 2 bases not matched to a gene; V was cut back by 3 bases and J by 0 bases. Germline V gene sequence: CDR1 SGDLS, CDR2 YYNGEE.

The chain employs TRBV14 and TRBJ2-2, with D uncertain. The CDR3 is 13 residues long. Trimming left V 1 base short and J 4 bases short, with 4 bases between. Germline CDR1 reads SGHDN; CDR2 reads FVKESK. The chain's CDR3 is CASSQVTTGELFF. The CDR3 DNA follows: TGTGCCAGCAGCCAAGTCACCACCGGGGAGCTGTTTTTT.

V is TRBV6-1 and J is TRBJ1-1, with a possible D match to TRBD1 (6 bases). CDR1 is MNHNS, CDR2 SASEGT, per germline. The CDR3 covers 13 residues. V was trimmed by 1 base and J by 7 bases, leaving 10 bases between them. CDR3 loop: CASSEEGVGEAFF. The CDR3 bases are TGTGCCAGCAGTGAAGAGGGGGTTGGTGAAGCTTTCTTT.

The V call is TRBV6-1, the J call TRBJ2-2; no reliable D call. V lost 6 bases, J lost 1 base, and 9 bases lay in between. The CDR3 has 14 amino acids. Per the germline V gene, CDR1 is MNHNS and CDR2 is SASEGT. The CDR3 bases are TGTGCCAGCAGGGTTGCAGGGAACACCGGGGAGCTGTTTTTT. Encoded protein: CASRVAGNTGELFF.

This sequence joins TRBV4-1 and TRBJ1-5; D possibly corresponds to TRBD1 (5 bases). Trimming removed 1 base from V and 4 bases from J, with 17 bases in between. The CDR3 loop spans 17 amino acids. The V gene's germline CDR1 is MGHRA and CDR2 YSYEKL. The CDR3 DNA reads TGCGCCAGCAGCCAAGGTATCCTGGGGGTAGGAAATCAGCCCCAGCATTTT. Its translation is CASSQGILGVGNQPQHF.

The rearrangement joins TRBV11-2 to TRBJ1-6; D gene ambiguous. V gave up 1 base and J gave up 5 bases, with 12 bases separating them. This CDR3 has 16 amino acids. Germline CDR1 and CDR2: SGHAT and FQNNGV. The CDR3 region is CASSLGPSTNNSPLHF. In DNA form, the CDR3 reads TGTGCCAGCAGCTTAGGCCCCAGCACCAATAATTCACCCCTCCACTTT.

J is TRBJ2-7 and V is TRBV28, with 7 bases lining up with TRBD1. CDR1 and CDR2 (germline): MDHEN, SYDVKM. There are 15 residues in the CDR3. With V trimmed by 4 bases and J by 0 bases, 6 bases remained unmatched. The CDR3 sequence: CASSSTGTASYEQYF. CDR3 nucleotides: TGTGCCAGCAGTTCTACCGGGACAGCCTCCTACGAGCAGTACTTC.

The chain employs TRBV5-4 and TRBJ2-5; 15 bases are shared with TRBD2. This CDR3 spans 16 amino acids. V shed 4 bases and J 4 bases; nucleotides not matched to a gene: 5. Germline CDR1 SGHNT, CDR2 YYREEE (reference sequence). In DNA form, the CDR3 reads TGTGCCAGCAGCACTGGGACTAGCGGGGGGCCAGAGACCCAGTACTTC. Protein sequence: CASSTGTSGGPETQYF.

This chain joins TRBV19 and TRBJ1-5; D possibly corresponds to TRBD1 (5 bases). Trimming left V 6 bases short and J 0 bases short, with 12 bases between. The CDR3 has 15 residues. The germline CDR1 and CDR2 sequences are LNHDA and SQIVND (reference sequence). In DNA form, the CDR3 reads TGTGCCAGTAGGAGGGAAGGGGATAGCAATCAGCCCCAGCATTTT. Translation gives CASRREGDSNQPQHF.

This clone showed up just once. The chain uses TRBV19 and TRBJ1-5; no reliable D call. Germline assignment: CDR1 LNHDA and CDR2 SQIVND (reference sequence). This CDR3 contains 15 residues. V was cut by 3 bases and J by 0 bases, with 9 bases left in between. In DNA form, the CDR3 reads TGTGCCAGTAGTATGTACTGGGATAGCAATCAGCCCCAGCATTTT. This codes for CASSMYWDSNQPQHF.